A selection of T cell receptor beta chains follows, all from one sample in a study of blood T cell repertoires in COVID-19. Some clones are missing from TCRdb's copy, which holds only in-frame ones; the method was immunoSEQ multiplex PCR. The profile shows over 200,000 clones, 70% to 90% of them singletons. Source material: peripheral blood. These receptors all come from a woman between 18 and 30 years old who had recovered from COVID-19. The CDR3 runs from the conserved cysteine through the conserved F or W. The D gene is left open where the match is weak. Expanded clones are given a class, and other clones once, few, many or no size at all.

clone_size,v_call,j_call,d_call,cdr3_aa,cdr3_nt
.,TRBV19,TRBJ1-1,.,CASRWARDTEAFF,TGTGCCAGTCGTTGGGCGAGGGACACTGAAGCTTTCTTT
.,TRBV7-2,TRBJ1-5,.,CASSLGAGRQPQHF,TGTGCCAGCAGCTTAGGGGCGGGAAGGCAGCCCCAGCATTTT
.,TRBV3-1/TRBV3-2,TRBJ2-3,TRBD1,CASSQTGVIRFSTDTQYF,TGTGCCAGCAGCCAAACAGGGGTCATTCGATTTAGCACAGATACGCAGTATTTT
.,TRBV10-2,TRBJ1-5,TRBD1,CASRKTGGITSQPQHF,TGCGCCAGCAGGAAAACAGGGGGCATCACCAGTCAGCCCCAGCATTTT
.,TRBV4-3,TRBJ2-7,.,CASSQELRAGADYEQYF,TGCGCCAGCAGCCAAGAATTGCGGGCAGGGGCCGACTACGAGCAGTACTTC
.,TRBV3-1/TRBV3-2,TRBJ2-7,TRBD2,CASSQEVGRAYEQYF,TGTGCCAGCAGCCAAGAGGTAGGGAGGGCCTACGAGCAGTACTTC
once,TRBV7-9,TRBJ1-1,.,CASSDGAGNTEAFF,TGTGCCAGCAGCGACGGTGCGGGTAATACTGAAGCTTTCTTT
.,TRBV7-9,TRBJ2-3,TRBD2,CASSSTWTSGSTVTDTQYF,TGTGCCAGCAGCTCAACATGGACTAGCGGAAGTACCGTCACAGATACGCAGTATTTT
.,TRBV19,TRBJ2-7,TRBD2,CASSPVRAGTYEQYF,TGTGCCAGTAGTCCTGTGAGAGCGGGGACCTACGAGCAGTACTTC
.,TRBV2,TRBJ1-1,TRBD1,CASEETGVGAFF,TGTGCCAGCGAAGAAACAGGGGTTGGAGCTTTCTTT
.,TRBV6-1,TRBJ2-3,TRBD1,CASSQGQGIQDTQYF,TGTGCCAGCAGTCAGGGACAGGGTATTCAAGATACGCAGTATTTT
.,TRBV24-1,TRBJ2-5,TRBD2,CATSESSGREETQYF,TGTGCCACCAGTGAGTCTAGCGGGAGGGAAGAGACCCAGTACTTC
.,TRBV7-2,TRBJ2-5,TRBD2,CASSSGLAGGQETQYF,TGTGCCAGCAGCTCCGGACTAGCGGGAGGGCAAGAGACCCAGTACTTC
.,TRBV5-1,TRBJ2-2,TRBD1,CASSLGDRGTGELFF,TGCGCCAGCAGCTTGGGAGACAGGGGCACCGGGGAGCTGTTTTTT
.,TRBV6-5,TRBJ1-6,.,CASSLGTGYNSPLHF,TGTGCCAGCAGTTTAGGTACAGGGTATAATTCACCCCTCCACTTT
.,TRBV7-8,TRBJ2-3,TRBD2,CASSFIRTSGRGDTQYF,TGTGCCAGCAGCTTTATTAGGACTAGCGGGAGGGGAGATACGCAGTATTTT